This T cell receptor beta chain comes out of a study of T cell responses to AZD1222 COVID-19 vaccine. V was clipped by 3 bases and J by 0 bases, with 8 bases between them. CDR3 length: 14 residues. Germline V lookup: CDR1 SGHVS, CDR2 FQNEAQ. General study findings and limits: The span of vaccine-associated CD4 TCRs extended across spike, with dominance at 160-218 and 743-854. Baseline seropositivity occurred in only a handful of AZD1222 recipients. The donor cohort was predominantly white British with a female majority, and clonal diversity may have been underestimated.

In the case of this clone: Antigen specificity is unknown.

Sequencing was performed with immunoSEQ multiplex PCR; in TCRdb, only in-frame clones are kept and a portion is missing. The table includes around 72,000 clones, around 86% detected once. The TCR originated in an adult in good health. The sample consisted of peripheral blood, taken on day 0 of AZD1222 vaccination. The chain recombines TRBV7-8 with TRBJ1-1, with unresolved D. The CDR3 here is CASSFGSLNTEAFF. The CDR3 DNA sequence: TGTGCCAGCAGCTTTGGATCCTTGAACACTGAAGCTTTCTTT. Using reference TRBV7-8 and TRBJ1-1 for the parts outside the CDR3, the full variable domain is GAGVSQSPRYKVAKRGQDVALRCDPISGHVSLFWYQQALGQGPEFLTYFQNEAQLDKSGLPSDRFFAERPEGSVSTLKIQRTQQEDSAVYLCASSFGSLNTEAFFGQGTRLTVV.